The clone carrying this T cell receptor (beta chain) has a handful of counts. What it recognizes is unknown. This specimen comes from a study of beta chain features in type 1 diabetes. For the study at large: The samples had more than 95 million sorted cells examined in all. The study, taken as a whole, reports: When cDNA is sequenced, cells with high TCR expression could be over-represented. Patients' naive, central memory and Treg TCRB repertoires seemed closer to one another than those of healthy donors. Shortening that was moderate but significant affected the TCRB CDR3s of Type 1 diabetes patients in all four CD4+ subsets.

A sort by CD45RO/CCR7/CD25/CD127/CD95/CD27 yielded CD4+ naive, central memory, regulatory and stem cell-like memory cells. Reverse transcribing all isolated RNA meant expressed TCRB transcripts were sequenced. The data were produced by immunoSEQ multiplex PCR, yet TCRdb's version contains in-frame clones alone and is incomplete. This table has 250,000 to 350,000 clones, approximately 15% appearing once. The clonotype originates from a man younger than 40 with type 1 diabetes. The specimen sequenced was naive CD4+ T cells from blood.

In DNA, the CDR3 is TGTGCCAGCAGCTTAGCAGGGACAGGGGGAGAGACCCAGTACTTC. This translates into CASSLAGTGGETQYF. The V call is TRBV7-9, the J call TRBJ2-5; 11 bases map to TRBD1. J was trimmed by 4 bases and V by 0 bases; bases with no gene match: 1. Looked up from germline, CDR1 is SEHNR and CDR2 is FQNEAQ (reference sequence). The CDR3 is 15 amino acids. Filled out from reference TRBV7-9 and TRBJ2-5, the complete variable domain reads DTGVSQNPRHKITKRGQNVTFRCDPISEHNRLYWYRQTLGQGPEFLTYFQNEAQLEKSRLLSDRFSAERPKGSFSTLEIQRTEQGDSAMYLCASSLAGTGGETQYFGPGTRLLVL.